This T cell receptor beta chain stems from a study of CD8 T cells in Susac syndrome (dated by TCRdb to 2018 to 2020). Regarding the research as a whole: Of the Susac syndrome patients who were sequenced, roughly 8 were in clinical remission while about six had clinically active disease. Susac syndrome patients were therapy-naive, on corticosteroids (some also receiving IVIg), or on IVIg alone at blood withdrawal. Whether CD8+ T cell activation and differentiation in Susac syndrome was antigen driven was tested using repertoire sequencing. Overall study outcomes, separate from this receptor: No clonal expansion was detected in the CD4+ T cell repertoire of Susac syndrome patients. The number of individuals in the TCR sequencing and HLA analysis was acknowledged as relatively small.

RNA was extracted with the RNeasy kit and about 0.5 to 1 ug was reverse transcribed using random hexamers. The immunoSEQ multiplex PCR assay, which covers 54 Vbeta and 13 Jbeta segments, was used to amplify TCR beta CDR3 regions. PCR amplification bias was corrected using a synthetic template baseline for primer optimization and computational correction. The published analysis was carried out like this. Reads were annotated to V, D and J genes per IMGT and analyzed with immunoSEQ Analyzer, keeping only productive sequences. To calculate clonality, Shannon entropy was normalized by log2 of the number of productive unique sequences and then subtracted from one. For each patient and control, public and private clones were evaluated within the 100 most prevalent clones. A clone was defined as Susac-specific if it was absent from the healthy and MS cohorts, from approximately 980 published viral clones and from other ImmuneACCESS disease sequences. TCRdb's own reprocessing of the public reads used fastp at Q25 and MiXCR and kept productive beta chains. Identical CDR3 proteins give one entry, which carries the most common genes and DNA. These V and J calls originate from TCRdb's pipeline instead of the authors' own analysis. This sample has about 120,000 distinct CDR3 sequences in its table, and under 96% of those were observed once. The ten top clones hold roughly 0.14% of the sample.

With respect to this clonotype: The antigen this receptor binds is unknown. Base qualities were left out, and no much larger clone turns up one base away.

High-throughput TCR beta sequencing profiled peripheral blood CD8+ and CD4+ T cells from healthy donors, Susac syndrome patients and multiple sclerosis patients. Susac syndrome patients met recently defined diagnostic criteria for definite or probable disease. CD8+ TEMRA cells were enriched by FACS, while bulk CD8+ and CD4+ T cells were purified by magnetic negative isolation. Blood was drawn into EDTA tubes, processed within 24 hours, and PBMCs were isolated by density gradient centrifugation. PBMCs destined for TCR sequencing were cryopreserved in liquid nitrogen and later thawed in a 37 °C water bath. The sorted or isolated CD4+, CD8+ and CD8+ TEMRA cells had a purity of 90% or higher. CDR1 and CDR2 (MNHEY, SVGAGI) derive from the germline V gene. The CDR3 holds 15 amino acids from the cysteine to the phenylalanine. The entry retains the CDR3 DNA only, 45 bases that are in frame from base 1. V and J are trimmed by 5 bases and 2 bases, and the gene matches miss 6 bases of the junction.

Material for sequencing was CD4+ T cells from PBMCs. Rearrangement joined TRBV6-5 to TRBJ2-3; TRBD1 matches 8 bases in the middle. This sequence was found in a human donor with Susac syndrome. CDR3 region: CASSGTGLPTDTQYF. The bases read TGTGCCAGCAGTGGGACAGGTCTTCCCACAGATACGCAGTATTTT.